The rows below give T cell receptor beta chains drawn from one sample of a study of a mutant IDH1 vaccine in newly diagnosed glioma. These TCRs' antigens remain unknown. Produced via immunoSEQ multiplex PCR; TCRdb's table is partial and in-frame only. The profile shows some 60,000 clones, roughly four fifths of them singletons. The sample here was PBMCs, taken from a glioma patient whose treatment included an IDH1 peptide vaccine. These receptors originate from a man aged 30-40 years with glioma. Each CDR3 is given with its conserved first and last residue. D genes are given only for firm matches. Where a row states a size, it is once, few, many or the class of an expanded clone; other rows omit it.

>few|TRBV15|TRBD1|16|TRBJ1-5
CATGTGQVYSNQPQHF
TGTGCCACCGGGACGGGACAGGTCTATAGCAATCAGCCCCAGCATTTT
>-|TRBV19|-|14|TRBJ1-3
CASSLGTAGNTIYF
TGTGCCAGCAGCCTAGGGACGGCTGGAAACACCATATATTTT
>-|TRBV9|TRBD1|13|TRBJ1-2
CASSVGTGVGYTF
TGTGCCAGCAGCGTAGGGACAGGGGTGGGCTACACCTTC
>-|TRBV4-1|TRBD1|15|TRBJ1-5
CASSRGDRGYQPQHF
TGCGCCAGCAGCCGGGGCGACAGGGGATATCAGCCCCAGCATTTT
>-|TRBV5-1|TRBD1|16|TRBJ1-1
CASSLARDRENTEAFF
TGCGCCAGCAGCTTGGCTAGAGACAGGGAGAACACTGAAGCTTTCTTT
>-|TRBV7-2|TRBD2|15|TRBJ2-1
CASSRLAGEYNEQFF
TGTGCCAGCAGCCGACTAGCGGGAGAATACAATGAGCAGTTCTTC
>-|TRBV27|-|13|TRBJ1-1
CASSFGAGAEAFF
-
>-|TRBV5-1|-|11|TRBJ2-1
CASSPSREQFF
TGCGCCAGCAGCCCGAGTCGTGAGCAGTTCTTC
>-|TRBV28|-|14|TRBJ1-2
CASSSSHRPFFGTF
TGTGCCAGTAGTTCAAGCCACAGACCGTTTTTTGGCACCTTC
>-|TRBV19|TRBD1|20|TRBJ2-1
CASSIGAQQGAIADYNEQFF
TGTGCCAGTAGTATAGGAGCCCAACAGGGGGCAATAGCCGATTACAATGAGCAGTTCTTC
>-|TRBV5-1|-|17|TRBJ1-3
CASSLAYGGPSGNTIYF
TGCGCCAGCAGCTTGGCCTATGGGGGTCCCTCTGGAAACACCATATATTTT
>few|TRBV10-2|-|13|TRBJ1-1
CASSVAGRTEAFF
TGCGCCAGCAGTGTAGCGGGACGCACTGAAGCTTTCTTT
>-|TRBV12-5|-|13|TRBJ2-1
CASGLDRNNEQFF
TGTGCTAGTGGTTTGGACAGGAACAATGAGCAGTTCTTC
>-|TRBV6-6|-|13|TRBJ2-1
CASRSTRANEQFF
TGTGCCAGCAGATCAACTAGAGCCAATGAGCAGTTCTTC
>-|TRBV27|TRBD1|14|TRBJ2-5
CASSPYRGQETQYF
TGTGCCAGCAGCCCCTACAGGGGACAAGAGACCCAGTACTTC
>-|TRBV7-6|TRBD2|14|TRBJ2-2
CASSLGAGAGELFF
TGTGCCAGCAGCTTAGGGGCGGGAGCGGGGGAGCTGTTTTTT
>-|TRBV10-3|-|14|TRBJ1-2
CATYRTEIIYGYTF
TGTGCCACCTATCGGACCGAGATCATCTATGGCTACACCTTC
>few|TRBV30|-|12|TRBJ2-7
CAWKGASYEQYF
TGTGCCTGGAAGGGCGCCTCCTACGAGCAGTACTTC
>-|TRBV5-4|TRBD1|13|TRBJ2-7
CASSWGQAYEQYF
TGTGCCAGCAGCTGGGGACAGGCCTACGAGCAGTACTTC
>-|TRBV4-3|-|14|TRBJ1-5
CASSQGQGNQPQHF
TGCGCCAGCAGCCAAGGTCAGGGGAATCAGCCCCAGCATTTT
>-|TRBV2|TRBD1|14|TRBJ2-1
CASSTGTGSNEQFF
TGTGCCAGCAGTACCGGGACAGGGAGCAATGAGCAGTTCTTC
>-|TRBV27|-|14|TRBJ1-2
CASKFSSLAVGYTF
TGTGCCAGCAAGTTCAGTTCCCTTGCCGTTGGCTACACCTTC
>-|TRBV2|TRBD1|16|TRBJ1-5
CASRSTPDRVYQPQHF
TGTGCCAGCAGGAGCACCCCGGACAGGGTTTATCAGCCCCAGCATTTT
>-|TRBV6-1|-|13|TRBJ1-1
CASRISANTEAFF
TGTGCCAGCAGGATATCAGCGAACACTGAAGCTTTCTTT
>-|TRBV29-1|TRBD2|17|TRBJ2-1
CSVPVVLGLAGGNEQFF
TGCAGCGTTCCAGTCGTGTTAGGCCTAGCGGGGGGCAATGAGCAGTTCTTC
>once|TRBV28|TRBD1|13|TRBJ1-1
CASSWTGGTEAFF
TGTGCCAGCAGTTGGACAGGGGGCACTGAAGCTTTCTTT
>-|TRBV5-1|TRBD1|17|TRBJ2-7
CASSLVQGTGESYEQYF
TGCGCCAGCAGCTTAGTCCAGGGCACAGGGGAATCTTACGAGCAGTACTTC
>once|TRBV19|-|16|TRBJ1-4
CASSIGGQSTNEKLFF
TGTGCCAGTAGTATAGGAGGACAGTCAACTAATGAAAAACTGTTTTTT
>-|TRBV6-5|TRBD2|15|TRBJ2-1
CASSYEAGGSPEQFF
TGTGCCAGCAGTTACGAGGCGGGGGGATCCCCTGAGCAGTTCTTC
>few|TRBV6-5|-|13|TRBJ1-6
CASSYGANSPLHF
TGTGCCAGCAGTTACGGGGCCAATTCACCCCTCCACTTT
>-|TRBV27|-|14|TRBJ1-3
CASSQYPGGNTIYF
TGTGCCAGCAGCCAGTACCCAGGAGGAAACACCATATATTTT
>-|TRBV30|-|14|TRBJ2-3
CAWGMITSTDTQYF
TGTGCCTGGGGCATGATAACTAGCACAGATACGCAGTATTTT
>-|TRBV18|TRBD2|15|TRBJ2-5
CASSPLSGGEETQYF
TGTGCCAGCTCACCCCTATCGGGAGGGGAAGAGACCCAGTACTTC
>-|TRBV5-1|-|15|TRBJ2-3
CASRRTGRERDTQYF
TGCGCCAGCCGCAGGACAGGTCGGGAGAGGGATACGCAGTATTTT
>-|TRBV11-2|TRBD1|15|TRBJ2-1
CASRESGTDYNEQFF
TGTGCCAGCAGAGAATCCGGGACAGACTACAATGAGCAGTTCTTC
>-|TRBV6-6|-|12|TRBJ1-2
CASSYGDYGYTF
TGTGCCAGCAGTTACGGGGACTATGGCTACACCTTC
>-|TRBV28|-|14|TRBJ1-1
CASRPTVKNTEAFF
TGTGCCAGCAGACCGACAGTTAAGAACACTGAAGCTTTCTTT
>-|TRBV15|TRBD1|14|TRBJ2-3
CATRGTGAADTQYF
TGTGCCACCAGAGGGACAGGGGCAGCAGATACGCAGTATTTT
>-|TRBV2|-|14|TRBJ2-7
CASSEDRTSYEQYF
TGTGCCAGCAGTGAAGACAGAACCTCCTACGAGCAGTACTTC
>-|TRBV6-1|TRBD1|14|TRBJ1-5
CASSPGQPHQPQHF
TGTGCCAGCAGTCCGGGACAGCCGCATCAGCCCCAGCATTTT
>-|TRBV30|-|13|TRBJ1-5
CAWSLGGDQPQHF
TGTGCCTGGAGTTTGGGAGGCGATCAGCCCCAGCATTTT
>-|TRBV27|-|13|TRBJ1-1
CASSFGQSAEAFF
TGTGCCAGCAGTTTCGGACAGTCTGCTGAAGCTTTCTTT
>-|TRBV19|-|14|TRBJ1-1
CASSIDRVNTEAFF
TGTGCCAGTAGTATAGACAGGGTGAACACTGAAGCTTTCTTT
>once|TRBV7-2|-|14|TRBJ2-2
CASSLFSGSGELFF
TGTGCCAGCAGCTTATTCAGTGGATCCGGGGAGCTGTTTTTT
>-|TRBV7-9|-|16|TRBJ2-7
CASSETIGRGSYEQYF
TGTGCCAGCAGCGAAACAATAGGCCGAGGATCCTACGAGCAGTACTTC
>-|TRBV28|TRBD2|18|TRBJ2-1
CASSLGLAGEPTSYEQFF
TGTGCCAGCAGCCTGGGACTAGCGGGAGAACCGACGAGTTATGAGCAGTTCTTC
>-|TRBV5-4|-|13|TRBJ2-4
CASSSAGTNIQYF
TGTGCCAGCAGTTCTGCAGGGACGAACATTCAGTACTTC
>-|TRBV27|-|12|TRBJ2-1
CASSLFGNEQFF
TGTGCCAGCAGTCTCTTTGGCAATGAGCAGTTCTTC
>-|TRBV5-1|TRBD1|14|TRBJ2-7
CASSLRDRGSEQYF
TGCGCCAGCAGCCTCCGGGACAGGGGAAGCGAGCAGTACTTC
>-|TRBV28|-|13|TRBJ2-7
CASSPGRRYEQYF
TGTGCCAGCAGTCCGGGTAGACGCTACGAGCAGTACTTC
>few|TRBV5-1|-|15|TRBJ2-5
CASSSEPGPRSAQYF
TGCGCCAGCAGCTCGGAACCGGGACCTAGGTCGGCCCAGTACTTC
>-|TRBV5-1|-|11|TRBJ2-3
CASSFGDTQYF
TGCGCCAGCAGCTTCGGGGATACGCAGTATTTT
>-|TRBV2|-|13|TRBJ1-1
CASSVRGDQEAFF
TGTGCCAGCAGTGTTAGGGGGGATCAGGAGGCTTTCTTT
>few|TRBV29-1|-|14|TRBJ2-1
CSVEAPETTNEQFF
TGCAGCGTTGAAGCGCCGGAAACTACCAATGAGCAGTTCTTC
>-|TRBV11-2|-|13|TRBJ1-3
CASSPQMGNTIYF
TGTGCCAGCAGCCCCCAGATGGGAAACACCATATATTTT
>-|TRBV19|-|14|TRBJ1-1
CASSPRRQEVEAFF
TGTGCCAGTAGTCCCCGAAGACAGGAGGTTGAAGCTTTCTTT
>-|TRBV5-5|-|15|TRBJ1-3
CASSLSLTSGNTIYF
TGTGCCAGCAGCTTGAGCCTCACCTCTGGAAACACCATATATTTT
>few|TRBV5-1|-|14|TRBJ2-1
CASSLDNLPNEQFF
TGCGCCAGCAGCTTGGACAACCTCCCCAATGAGCAGTTCTTC
>-|TRBV28|-|16|TRBJ1-3
CATKGWDWSSGNTIYF
TGTGCCACCAAGGGGTGGGACTGGAGCTCTGGAAACACCATATATTTT
>-|TRBV7-2|-|13|TRBJ1-2
CASSLSQGYGYTF
TGTGCCAGCAGCTTAAGTCAGGGGTATGGCTACACCTTC